This T cell receptor beta chain originates from a study of T cell repertoires in cytomegalovirus infection. The V end lost 3 bases, the J end lost 6 bases, and 12 bases lay between the germline ends. Germline CDR1 MDHEN, CDR2 SYDVKM. This CDR3 has 14 amino acids. The study, taken as a whole, reports: Cumulative public TCR beta family frequency identified CMV carriers with the relevant HLA. The ex vivo response was dominated by HLA-C-restricted CMV-specific TCR beta clonotypes.

TCRdb fed the reads into MiXCR, producing one record per CDR3 protein. This table holds approximately 180,000 distinct CDR3 sequences, approximately 18% found once. This clonotype was picked up a small number of times. Antigen specificity is unknown. The specimen was CD8+ T cells from PBMCs. The V and J genes are TRBV28 and TRBJ2-1; tentative D call: TRBD2 (5 bases). This TCR came from a human donor in good health (CMV status not recorded). Some clones in this sample may be carry-over from other donors' samples. The CDR3 coding sequence is TGTGCCAGCAGTTTTCCGGACTTTCTCAATGAGCAGTTCTTC. It specifies CASSFPDFLNEQFF.